The 25 T cell receptor beta chains reported below all come from one sample, sequenced in a study of Graves' ophthalmopathy and Graves' hyperthyroidism. Amplifying from RNA transcripts, the study obtained TCR beta CDR3 regions. RT-PCR with HTBI primers came first, then second-round multiplex PCR. TCRdb re-called the multiplex PCR reads with MiXCR, one entry per CDR3 protein. The data contain about 24,000 distinct CDR3 sequences, approximately 48% of them singletons. Specimen: peripheral blood. These receptors all stem from an adult woman with stable Graves' hyperthyroidism.

This chain connects TRBV20-1 to TRBJ2-1, with 14 bases fitting TRBD2. The CDR3 length is 16 residues. Trimming at V came to 3 bases and at J to 8 bases, leaving 9 bases not matched to a gene. The germline V gene encodes CDR1 DFQATT and CDR2 SNEGSKA (reference sequence). DNA of the CDR3: TGCAGTGCTAGCCCCGGGACTAGCGGGAGAGGCTATGAGCAGTTCTTC. Protein product: CSASPGTSGRGYEQFF.

This clonotype is medium-sized. The rearrangement uses TRBV7-3 and TRBJ2-1, with 11 nucleotides matching TRBD2. Germline CDR1 reads SGHTA; CDR2 reads FQGTGA. V shed 5 bases, J shed 1 base, and the junction held 4 bases outside the gene matches. The CDR3 covers 16 residues. CDR3 residues: CASSPTSGGSYNEQFF. In DNA, the CDR3 is TGTGCCAGCAGCCCCACTAGCGGGGGTTCCTACAATGAGCAGTTCTTC.

A remark on this clonotype: Relative to the germline gene, one junction end is altered; a read error may explain this. This chain joins TRBV12-5 and TRBJ2-1; D might be TRBD1 (8 bases). In germline, CDR1 is LGHNT, CDR2 FRNRAP. This CDR3 is built from 15 residues. In DNA, the CDR3 is TGTGTTAGTGGTTTGATACAGGGGGGGGTAAATGAGCAGTTCTTC. Translating it yields CVSGLIQGGVNEQFF.

This chain connects TRBV9 to TRBJ2-1, with 10 bases that match TRBD1. After removal of 3 bases from V and 7 bases from J, the junction contained 13 bases not matched to a gene. The CDR3 consists of 17 residues. The germline CDR1 and CDR2 sequences are SGDLS and YYNGEE. CDR3 sequence (DNA): TGTGCCAGCAGCGCACGGGGAGCCGGGACAGGGGATAATGAGCAGTTCTTC. This gives the protein CASSARGAGTGDNEQFF.

The chain is built from TRBV19 and TRBJ2-1; 11 bases align to TRBD2. The germline V gene encodes CDR1 LNHDA and CDR2 SQIVND (reference sequence). The length of the CDR3 is 18 residues. The V segment lost 1 base and the J segment 0 bases; nucleotides outside the gene matches: 5. Here the CDR3 reads CASSIGLAGRSSYNEQFF. In DNA form, the CDR3 reads TGTGCCAGTAGTATAGGACTAGCGGGACGTTCCTCCTACAATGAGCAGTTCTTC.

J is TRBJ2-7 and V is TRBV9; 7 bases are shared with TRBD2. The CDR3 sequence is 14 residues long. With 2 bases clipped from V and 2 bases from J, the junction kept 4 bases outside the gene matches. Germline-derived CDR1 and CDR2 are SGDLS and YYNGEE. The CDR3 loop reads CASSVGGSPYEQYF. CDR3 nucleotide sequence: TGTGCCAGCAGCGTGGGCGGGAGTCCCTACGAGCAGTACTTC.

The J gene is TRBJ1-4, the V gene TRBV10-1; 7 bases agree with TRBD1. The CDR3 is 16 residues long. V lost 3 bases to trimming and J lost 1 base; unmatched junction nucleotides: 5. In germline, CDR1 is WNHNN, CDR2 SYGVQD (reference sequence). CDR3 DNA: TGCGCCAGCAGTGAACAGGGGTGTCTAACTAATGAAAAACTGTTTTTT. Its translation is CASSEQGCLTNEKLFF.

The V gene is TRBV7-9, the J gene TRBJ2-2; 13 bases agree with TRBD2. CDR3 length: 15 residues. Germline CDR1 is SEHNR and CDR2 is FQNEAQ (reference sequence). With 7 bases clipped from V and 6 bases from J, the junction kept 5 bases outside the gene matches. The DNA for the CDR3 is TGTGCCAGCATCAGACTAGCGGGAGGCGCCGGGGAGCTGTTTTTT. It encodes CASIRLAGGAGELFF.

Many counts were recorded for this clonotype. The chain has TRBV5-1 and TRBJ1-5; a possible D gene is TRBD1 (6 bases). This CDR3 comprises 14 residues. Germline CDR1 and CDR2: SGHRS and YFSETQ. Trimming stripped 4 bases from V and 3 bases from J, with 11 bases between. CDR3 loop: CASSPTGNNQPQHF. CDR3 in DNA: TGCGCCAGCAGCCCGACAGGAAACAATCAGCCCCAGCATTTT.

The table lists this clonotype with many counts. The CDR3 nucleotides are TGTGCCAGCAGTCAAACAGGGGGCAGTTACGAGCAGTACTTC. This sequence encodes CASSQTGGSYEQYF. The chain combines TRBV6-2 or TRBV6-3 with TRBJ2-7, with 9 bases identical to TRBD1. CDR3 size: 14 residues. After removal of 5 bases from V and 4 bases from J, the junction contained 6 bases not matched to a gene. Germline lookup yields CDR1 MNHEY and CDR2 SVGEGT.

This CDR3 is CASSYRGANVLTF. The CDR3 nucleotides read TGTGCCAGCAGTTACCGCGGGGCCAACGTCCTGACTTTC. The chain combines TRBV28 with TRBJ2-6; D gene uncertain. The germline V and J ends were trimmed by 4 bases and 4 bases, with 5 bases remaining between them. In germline, CDR1 is MDHEN, CDR2 SYDVKM. The CDR3 consists of 13 residues. The full variable domain, rest sourced from reference TRBV28 and TRBJ2-6, is DVKVTQSSRYLVKRTGEKVFLECVQDMDHENMFWYRQDPGLGLRLIYFSYDVKMKEKGDIPEGYSVSREKKERFSLILESASTNQTSMYLCASSYRGANVLTFGAGSRLTVL.

Regarding this clonotype: The missing conserved phenylalanine or tryptophan at the end of this CDR3 makes a read error likely. The chain carries TRBV7-3 and TRBJ2-1, with D possibly matching TRBD2 (5 bases). Germline CDR1 and CDR2: SGHTA and FQGTGA. Trimming shortened V by 0 bases and J by 10 bases, and 13 bases separated the two germline ends. The CDR3 has 14 amino acids. The CDR3 loop reads CASSLTSRDNEQFL. The CDR3 coding sequence is TGTGCCAGCAGCTTAACCAGCCGGGATAACGAGCAGTTCCTC.

As to this clonotype: At one boundary the junction diverges from the germline segment, which might be a read error. This chain uses TRBV29-1 with TRBJ2-1, with D tentatively TRBD2 (6 bases). CDR1 and CDR2 (germline): SQVTM, ANQGSEA. CDR3 length: 14 amino acids. The CDR3 spells CSVEVKRAYNGRFF. The CDR3, as DNA: TGCAGTGTTGAAGTTAAGCGGGCATACAATGGGCGGTTCTTC.

The V call is TRBV12-5, the J call TRBJ2-1; 13 nucleotides align to TRBD2. This CDR3 has 16 amino acids. Germline V gene data show CDR1 as LGHNT and CDR2 as FRNRAP. The CDR3 protein is CASSQLAGGGNNEQFF. The CDR3 bases are TGTGCCAGCAGTCAACTAGCGGGAGGGGGAAACAATGAGCAGTTCTTC.

This clonotype was detected many times. The chain has TRBV6-5 and TRBJ2-7; D perhaps matches TRBD1 (6 bases). Trimming cost V 1 base and J 6 bases, with 16 bases left between them. The CDR3 spans 15 residues. The germline V gene has CDR1 MNHEY and CDR2 SVGAGI. CDR3 sequence (DNA): TGTGCCAGCAGTTACTTACAGGGCCCTCGGAGCGAGCAGTACTTC. Protein: CASSYLQGPRSEQYF.

J is TRBJ2-2 and V is TRBV10-1; a weak D match, TRBD2 (6 bases). The germline V and J ends were trimmed by 3 bases and 6 bases, with 17 bases remaining between them. The CDR3 loop spans 16 amino acids. Germline CDR1 and CDR2: WNHNN and SYGVQD (reference sequence). The CDR3 coding sequence is TGCGCCAGCAGTGAAATGGCTATCGGGAGTTCCGGGGAGCTGTTTTTT. It codes for CASSEMAIGSSGELFF.

This sequence joins TRBV11-2 and TRBJ2-1, with D maybe TRBD2 (6 bases). V was pared by 4 bases and J by 10 bases, with 26 bases between. Looked up from germline, CDR1 is SGHAT and CDR2 is FQNNGV. The CDR3 runs 17 residues. The CDR3 here is CASSSQWVGGKASEQFF. In DNA, the CDR3 is TGTGCCAGCAGCTCCCAGTGGGTGGGCGGGAAGGCTTCCGAGCAGTTCTTC. Full variable domain (outside the CDR3, taken from reference TRBV11-2 and TRBJ2-1): EAGVAQSPRYKIIEKRQSVAFWCNPISGHATLYWYQQILGQGPKLLIQFQNNGVVDDSQLPKDRFSAERLKGVDSTLKIQPAKLEDSAVYLCASSSQWVGGKASEQFFGPGTRLTVL.

V is TRBV20-1 and J is TRBJ1-1; TRBD1 might be the D (5 bases). This CDR3 is built from 14 residues. With 3 bases removed from V and 7 bases from J, the gap between germline ends came to 18 bases. CDR1 and CDR2 from the germline V gene are DFQATT and SNEGSKA (reference sequence). This CDR3 is CSASELGTEVEAFF. CDR3 coding DNA: TGCAGTGCTAGTGAACTTGGGACTGAAGTTGAAGCTTTCTTT.

This clonotype was recorded many times. The gene calls are TRBV13 and TRBJ1-2; D might be TRBD1 (5 bases). The CDR3 is made up of 14 amino acids. The V gene lost 4 bases and the J gene lost 10 bases, with 19 bases spanning the gap. Germline lookup yields CDR1 PRHDT and CDR2 FYEKMQ (reference sequence). The CDR3 DNA sequence: TGTGCCAGCAGCTCGGGACTGGCCGAAGAGGACTACACCTTC. The encoded protein is CASSSGLAEEDYTF. Variable domain in full (rest from reference TRBV13 and TRBJ1-2): AAGVIQSPRHLIKEKRETATLKCYPIPRHDTVYWYQQGPGQDPQFLISFYEKMQSDKGSIPDRFSAQQFSDYHSELNMSSLELGDSALYFCASSSGLAEEDYTFGSGTRLTVV.

This clonotype was recorded at least ten times. The CDR3 protein is CASSQGSGRETQYF. CDR3 DNA: TGTGCCAGCAGCCAGGGGTCGGGACGAGAGACCCAGTACTTC. The chain is built from TRBV14 and TRBJ2-5, with D perhaps assigned TRBD1 or TRBD2 (5 bases each). Germline CDR1 is SGHDN and CDR2 is FVKESK. The ends were cut back, 3 bases at V and 4 bases at J, with 12 bases in the middle. The CDR3 extends over 14 amino acids. Together with reference TRBV14 and TRBJ2-5, the CDR3 gives the full variable domain: EAGVTQFPSHSVIEKGQTVTLRCDPISGHDNLYWYRRVMGKEIKFLLHFVKESKQDESGMPNNRFLAERTGGTYSTLKVQPAELEDSGVYFCASSQGSGRETQYFGPGTRLLVL.

The J gene is TRBJ2-7, the V gene TRBV7-4; 10 bases are a match to TRBD1. The CDR3 has 15 residues. Germline CDR1 and CDR2: SGHVT and SQSDAQ. Losses at the gene ends were 5 bases for V and 7 bases for J; bases not matched to a gene: 11. The CDR3 region has the DNA TGTGCCAGCAGCACGACCCGGGACAGGGGTGGGGAGCAGTACTTC. It translates to CASSTTRDRGGEQYF.

The chain joins TRBV12-3 or TRBV12-4 to TRBJ2-1; D possibly corresponds to TRBD2 (5 bases). Trimming left V 5 bases short and J 1 base short, with 6 bases between. The CDR3 totals 13 residues. The CDR3 protein is CASSRGSYNEQFF. DNA for the CDR3: TGTGCCAGCAGTCGGGGTTCCTACAATGAGCAGTTCTTC.

In regard to this clonotype: Compared with germline, one end of the junction differs, possibly owing to a read error. V usage is TRBV6-5 and J usage is TRBJ1-2; D is unresolved. Germline CDR1 MNHEY, CDR2 SVGAGI. The length of the CDR3 is 13 residues. CDR3 bases: TGCGCCAGCCGGCGGCGGGTTGGCTATGGCTACACCTTC. Residues: CASRRRVGYGYTF.

A remark on this clonotype: The CDR3 does not end in the conserved phenylalanine or tryptophan, so this is likely a read error. The CDR3 DNA sequence: TGTGCCAGCAGCTTCGACAGGGGGAGCACTGAAGCTTTCCTT. This sequence encodes CASSFDRGSTEAFL. The V and J genes are TRBV13 and TRBJ1-1; 9 nucleotides align to TRBD1. J was trimmed by 4 bases and V by 3 bases; bases with no gene match: 3. The CDR3 sequence is 14 residues long. Looked up from germline, CDR1 is PRHDT and CDR2 is FYEKMQ (reference sequence).

The chain carries TRBV12-3 or TRBV12-4 and TRBJ1-2; D is unresolved. V was cut by 6 bases and J by 1 base, with 15 bases left in between. This CDR3 spans 15 amino acids. CDR3 coding DNA: TGTGCCAGCAGCGCAAACCCACAAATTAACTATGGCTACACCTTC. Protein: CASSANPQINYGYTF.